A single sample gave rise to the 3 T cell receptor beta chains below, sequenced in a study of T cell responses to AZD1222 COVID-19 vaccine. The method was immunoSEQ multiplex PCR; TCRdb's version includes in-frame clones alone and lacks a portion of them. The table has about 150,000 clones, over 75% seen once. The sequencing used peripheral blood, collected on day 0 of AZD1222 vaccination. The origin of the receptors is an adult in good health.

The CDR3 coding sequence is TGTGCCAGCATTCTCCAGAATGAGCAGTTCTTC. Translation gives CASILQNEQFF. The V call is TRBV12-3 or TRBV12-4, the J call TRBJ2-1; D gene unclear. Trimming removed 7 bases from V and 7 bases from J, with 8 bases in between. The CDR3 sequence is 11 residues long.

J is TRBJ1-3 and V is TRBV5-1; the match to TRBD1 covers 7 bases. This CDR3 region has 17 residues. Trimming took 3 bases from V and 0 from J; bases not matched to a gene: 9. The V gene's germline CDR1 is SGHRS and CDR2 YFSETQ. The CDR3 DNA sequence: TGCGCCAGCAGCTCCCGGACAGGTCAGAGCTCTGGAAACACCATATATTTT. Translated, it gives CASSSRTGQSSGNTIYF.

The gene calls are TRBV5-5 and TRBJ2-1; the match to TRBD2 covers 8 bases. Trimming at V came to 6 bases and at J to 8 bases, leaving 13 bases not matched to a gene. CDR1 and CDR2 from the germline V gene are SGHKS and YYEKEE (reference sequence). The CDR3 contains 15 residues. The CDR3 DNA is TGTGCCAGCATCTCGGGCGGGGGGAGCTTGGATGAGCAGTTCTTC. It specifies CASISGGGSLDEQFF.